A selection of T cell receptor beta chains follows, all from one sample in a study of human T cells and chemical hapten exposure. Each CDR3 protein gets one entry after TCRdb re-called the RACE reads with MiXCR. This sample has 35,000 to 40,000 distinct CDR3 sequences, with around 12% found just once. The sample was whole blood, taken in connection with sensitization to the hapten diphenylcyclopropenone (DPC). These TCRs come from a middle-aged woman with alopecia areata. Some clones in this sample may be carry-over from other donors' samples. CDR3s include the opening cysteine and the closing phenylalanine or tryptophan. The D gene is left open where the match is weak. Rows give clone size only sometimes, using once, few, many, or a class for an expanded clone.

size	J	V	D	CDR3	DNA
NA	TRBJ2-6	TRBV29-1	TRBD1	CSVENRGTGANVLTF	TGCAGCGTTGAAAACAGGGGTACTGGGGCCAACGTCCTGACTTTC
many	TRBJ1-2	TRBV7-2	NA	CASSLWPDPRAGYTF	TGTGCCAGCAGCTTATGGCCAGATCCAAGGGCTGGCTACACCTTC
few	TRBJ2-5	TRBV3-1	TRBD2	CASSQILGTSKAQYF	TGTGCCAGCAGCCAGATCTTGGGGACTAGCAAGGCCCAGTACTTC
NA	TRBJ2-1	TRBV28	NA	CASSSPEETARDEQFF	TGTGCCAGCAGTTCCCCCGAGGAGACGGCAAGGGATGAGCAGTTCTTC
many	TRBJ1-5	TRBV12-3/TRBV12-4	NA	CASSLAIPQPQHF	TGTGCCAGCAGTTTGGCTATTCCTCAGCCCCAGCATTTT
few	TRBJ1-1	TRBV6-5	TRBD1	CASSYWTGGGTEAFF	TGTGCCAGCAGTTACTGGACAGGGGGTGGCACTGAAGCTTTCTTT
NA	TRBJ2-1	TRBV30	NA	CAWSLNQGEQFF	TGTGCCTGGAGTTTGAACCAGGGTGAGCAGTTCTTC
many	TRBJ1-3	TRBV9	TRBD1	CASSAGQDSENTIYF	TGTGCCAGCAGCGCCGGACAGGACTCTGAAAACACCATATATTTT
NA	TRBJ2-1	TRBV9	NA	CASSVTSQYNEQFF	TGTGCCAGCAGTGTAACTAGCCAGTACAATGAGCAGTTCTTC
NA	TRBJ2-3	TRBV6-2/TRBV6-3	TRBD2	CAIGTSGTTDTQYF	TGTGCCATCGGGACTAGCGGGACCACAGATACGCAGTATTTT
many	TRBJ2-1	TRBV6-2/TRBV6-3	NA	CASSTRLFGDEQFF	TGTGCCAGCAGTACCAGACTATTCGGGGATGAGCAGTTCTTC
many	TRBJ1-2	TRBV6-1	NA	CASVEAQGYGYTF	TGTGCCAGCGTCGAGGCGCAGGGCTATGGCTACACCTTC
many	TRBJ1-2	TRBV29-1	NA	CSAIGEFDYGYTF	TGCAGCGCGATCGGGGAGTTCGACTATGGCTACACCTTC
many	TRBJ2-7	TRBV6-1	TRBD2	CASSEALRGGRLFEQYF	TGTGCCAGCAGTGAAGCGCTTCGGGGCGGGAGGTTGTTCGAGCAGTACTTC
NA	TRBJ2-7	TRBV29-1	NA	CSFGGAGEQYF	TGCAGCTTCGGAGGGGCGGGCGAGCAGTACTTC
few	TRBJ2-5	TRBV11-2	TRBD2	CASSRIAKTTGTSGQETQYF	TGTGCCAGCAGCCGTATTGCTAAAACAACCGGGACTAGCGGCCAAGAGACCCAGTACTTC
medium-sized	TRBJ2-7	TRBV29-1	TRBD2	CSVVDGRADYEQYF	TGCAGCGTTGTTGACGGGAGGGCCGACTACGAGCAGTACTTC
many	TRBJ2-5	TRBV10-1	NA	CASSDTPQETQYF	TGCGCCAGCAGTGATACACCACAAGAGACCCAGTACTTC
few	TRBJ1-1	TRBV6-5	NA	CAVVGRMNTEAFF	TGTGCCGTGGTGGGCCGGATGAACACTGAAGCTTTCTTT
many	TRBJ1-2	TRBV20-1	TRBD1	CSARPPGTDHSGYTF	TGCAGTGCTAGACCTCCCGGGACAGACCATTCGGGCTACACCTTC
NA	TRBJ1-2	TRBV7-2	TRBD1	CASSKKGEMGQGSSYGYTF	TGTGCCAGCAGCAAAAAAGGCGAGATGGGACAGGGGTCCTCCTATGGCTACACCTTC
many	TRBJ2-1	TRBV12-3/TRBV12-4	TRBD2	CASSSASGGNYNEQFF	TGTGCCAGCAGTTCGGCTAGCGGGGGAAACTACAATGAGCAGTTCTTC
NA	TRBJ2-1	TRBV29-1	NA	CSLSLTYNEQFF	TGCAGCCTTAGCCTTACTTACAATGAGCAGTTCTTC
NA	TRBJ2-5	TRBV10-3	TRBD1	CAIRRQGQETQYF	TGTGCCATCAGGAGACAGGGGCAAGAGACCCAGTACTTC
many	TRBJ2-1	TRBV7-6	NA	CASSLSGSYNEQFF	TGTGCCAGCAGCTTATCAGGCTCCTACAATGAGCAGTTCTTC
NA	TRBJ1-1	TRBV5-5	NA	CASSLGAGRGNTEAFF	TGTGCCAGCAGCTTAGGGGCAGGGCGGGGGAACACTGAAGCTTTCTTT
many	TRBJ2-1	TRBV7-9	TRBD2	CASSARSGGAYNEQFF	TGTGCCAGCAGCGCCCGTAGCGGGGGGGCCTACAATGAGCAGTTCTTC
many	TRBJ2-1	TRBV11-3	NA	CASSLEGGDEQFF	TGTGCCAGCAGCTTAGAGGGCGGGGATGAGCAGTTCTTC
many	TRBJ2-4	TRBV18	TRBD1	CASSPPGGQAQNIQYF	TGTGCCAGCTCACCACCCGGTGGACAGGCCCAAAACATTCAGTACTTC
medium-sized	TRBJ2-3	TRBV5-6	NA	CASSLKADITDTQYF	TGTGCCAGCAGCTTGAAGGCAGATATAACAGATACGCAGTATTTT
NA	TRBJ2-7	TRBV2	TRBD1	CASKVGTGPYEQYF	TGTGCCAGCAAGGTGGGGACAGGCCCCTACGAGCAGTACTTC
many	TRBJ1-2	TRBV18	TRBD1	CASSPYVGTGDGYTF	TGTGCCAGCTCACCGTACGTTGGGACAGGGGATGGCTACACCTTC
many	TRBJ2-7	TRBV23-1	TRBD1	CASSHGQGGLLPFYEQYF	TGCGCCAGCAGTCACGGACAGGGGGGACTACTCCCTTTCTACGAGCAGTACTTC
NA	TRBJ2-5	TRBV10-1	NA	CASSWETQYF	TGCGCCAGCAGTTGGGAGACCCAGTACTTC
many	TRBJ2-1	TRBV10-2	NA	CASSVSHEQFF	TGCGCCAGCAGTGTCAGCCATGAGCAGTTCTTC
NA	TRBJ2-7	TRBV27	TRBD2	CASSRSTSGYEQYF	TGTGCCAGCAGCCGTTCGACTAGCGGCTACGAGCAGTACTTC
once	TRBJ1-6	TRBV28	NA	CASSSRVGNSPLHF	TGTGCCAGCAGTTCCAGGGTTGGAAATTCACCCCTCCACTTT
many	TRBJ2-2	TRBV20-1	NA	CSARDILVGTGELFF	TGCAGTGCTAGAGATATACTAGTAGGCACCGGGGAGCTGTTTTTT
many	TRBJ1-1	TRBV28	NA	CASSEAEVSMNTEAFF	TGTGCCAGCAGTGAGGCGGAGGTTAGTATGAACACTGAAGCTTTCTTT
NA	TRBJ1-3	TRBV2	NA	CASTQGGEVNTIYF	TGTGCCAGCACCCAGGGTGGTGAAGTGAACACCATATATTTT
many	TRBJ2-2	TRBV7-2	TRBD1	CASSFAGQGVSGELFF	TGTGCCAGCAGCTTCGCCGGACAGGGCGTCTCCGGGGAGCTGTTTTTT
few	TRBJ2-5	TRBV28	NA	CASSPGPDTGAQYF	TGTGCCAGCAGCCCGGGACCAGACACGGGGGCCCAGTACTTC
NA	TRBJ2-5	TRBV9	TRBD2	CASSRTSGSVETQYF	TGTGCCAGCAGCAGGACTAGCGGGAGTGTTGAGACCCAGTACTTC
many	TRBJ1-2	TRBV28	NA	CASTLYGGTGYTF	TGTGCCAGCACCCTTTATGGAGGGACGGGCTACACCTTC
many	TRBJ2-1	TRBV27	TRBD2	CASRRPGLVSYNEQFF	TGTGCCAGCAGGCGCCCGGGACTAGTTTCCTACAATGAGCAGTTCTTC
NA	TRBJ1-6	TRBV7-7	TRBD1	CASSLEREGAEGNSPLHF	TGTGCTAGCAGCTTAGAGCGTGAGGGGGCAGAGGGCAATTCACCCCTCCACTTT
many	TRBJ2-1	TRBV19	TRBD2	CASSMRRGGRALNEQFF	TGTGCCAGTAGTATGAGGCGAGGCGGGAGGGCCCTCAATGAGCAGTTCTTC
many	TRBJ1-1	TRBV20-1	NA	CSARDLGGTNTEAFF	TGCAGTGCTAGAGATTTGGGGGGAACGAACACTGAAGCTTTCTTT
many	TRBJ2-1	TRBV7-8	NA	CASSPWDPNNEQFF	TGTGCCAGCAGCCCATGGGACCCGAACAATGAGCAGTTCTTC
many	TRBJ1-2	TRBV20-1	NA	CSARRAVYYGYTF	TGCAGTGCTAGAAGGGCAGTTTACTATGGCTACACCTTC
many	TRBJ1-2	TRBV3-1	NA	CASSQGYGYTF	TGTGCCAGCAGCCAAGGATATGGCTACACCTTC
many	TRBJ2-1	TRBV11-2	TRBD1	CASSQSWDRVYNEQFF	TGTGCCAGCAGCCAATCTTGGGACAGGGTTTACAATGAGCAGTTCTTC
many	TRBJ2-1	TRBV20-1	TRBD2	CSAALAGGLGDEQFF	TGCAGTGCGGCCCTAGCGGGAGGGCTCGGCGATGAGCAGTTCTTC
many	TRBJ1-4	TRBV5-1	NA	CASTPSPTNEKLFF	TGCGCCAGCACTCCTAGCCCAACTAATGAAAAACTGTTTTTT